These 9 T cell receptor beta chains came from one sample sequenced in a study of blood T cell repertoires in COVID-19. Sequencing was performed with immunoSEQ multiplex PCR; in TCRdb, only in-frame clones are kept and a portion is missing. The sample includes some 230,000 clones, just over 85% of them seen just once. Sequenced sample: peripheral blood. The source of these receptors is a man younger than 45 who had recovered from COVID-19.

The rearrangement links TRBV11-3 to TRBJ2-7; 7 bases map to TRBD1. There are 14 residues in the CDR3. Unmatched junction bases numbered 5, after V lost 5 bases and J lost 1 base. Germline CDR1 reads SGHNT; CDR2 reads YENEEA. As DNA, the CDR3 is TGTGCCAGCAGCCCGCACAGGGGATCCTACGAGCAGTACTTC. Residues: CASSPHRGSYEQYF.

The rearrangement uses TRBV5-1 and TRBJ1-6; weak D call: TRBD1 (5 bases). CDR1 and CDR2 from the germline V gene are SGHRS and YFSETQ. Trimming stripped 0 bases from V and 11 bases from J, with 18 bases between. The CDR3 spans 16 residues. In nucleotides, the CDR3 is TGCGCCAGCAGCTTGGCCGGGGGTGGCAGCTTGACACCCCTCCACTTT. Amino acid sequence: CASSLAGGGSLTPLHF.

This clone has ten or more counts. Other DNA sequences within the sample encode an identical CDR3. J is TRBJ1-1 and V is TRBV19; no clear D. There are 13 residues in the CDR3. Trimming cost V 5 bases and J 1 base, with 8 bases left between them. Germline V CDR1 and CDR2: LNHDA, SQIVND (reference sequence). The CDR3 nucleotides read TGTGCCAGTAGTCCAACACAGAACACTGAAGCTTTCTTT. As protein: CASSPTQNTEAFF.

The chain combines TRBV3-1 (or the pseudogene TRBV3-2) with TRBJ1-2; D unclear. V was cut by 4 bases and J by 2 bases, with 8 bases left in between. The CDR3 covers 13 residues. CDR1 is LGHDT and CDR2 is YNNKEL in the germline V gene (reference sequence). Written as DNA, the CDR3 is TGTGCCAGCAGCCCGAGAGGGAACTATGGCTACACCTTC. This translates into CASSPRGNYGYTF.

This clone has more than one count but fewer than ten. This chain joins TRBV28 and TRBJ1-6; the D is unclear. This CDR3 is built from 12 residues. Deletions cut 5 bases from V and 7 bases from J, with 6 bases between. Germline V gene lookup returns CDR1 MDHEN and CDR2 SYDVKM. In DNA, the CDR3 is TGTGCCAGCAGTCTGACAAATTCACCCCTCCACTTT. Protein sequence: CASSLTNSPLHF.

The rearrangement joins TRBV6-5 to TRBJ2-7, with TRBD1 identical over 8 bases. Looked up from germline, CDR1 is MNHEY and CDR2 is SVGAGI. With V trimmed by 8 bases and J by 0 bases, 3 bases remained unmatched. The CDR3 length is 13 residues. CDR3: CASWTGSSYEQYF. The CDR3 coding sequence is TGTGCCAGCTGGACAGGGAGCTCCTACGAGCAGTACTTC.

The rearrangement links TRBV6-5 to TRBJ1-2, with D possibly TRBD1 on 6 matching bases. The V gene lost 7 bases and the J gene lost 0 bases, with 15 bases spanning the gap. CDR3 length: 15 residues. The germline V gene encodes CDR1 MNHEY and CDR2 SVGAGI. The CDR3 reads CASTYTGQANYGYTF. The CDR3 DNA reads as TGTGCCAGCACCTACACGGGACAAGCTAACTATGGCTACACCTTC.

The V call is TRBV9, the J call TRBJ2-5, with a weak D call TRBD1 (6 bases). The CDR3 spans 16 residues. V was trimmed by 3 bases and J by 4 bases, leaving 19 bases between them. CDR1 is SGDLS and CDR2 is YYNGEE in the germline V gene. CDR3 amino acids: CASSGGGLGKGETQYF. The CDR3, as DNA: TGTGCCAGCAGCGGAGGGGGTTTGGGGAAGGGAGAGACCCAGTACTTC. The full variable domain, completed using reference TRBV9 and TRBJ2-5, is DSGVTQTPKHLITATGQRVTLRCSPRSGDLSVYWYQQSLDQGLQFLIQYYNGEERAKGNILERFSAQQFPDLHSELNLSSLELGDSALYFCASSGGGLGKGETQYFGPGTRLLVL.

CDR3 sequence: CATSRGQGPYGYTF. The CDR3 DNA is TGTGCCACCAGCAGAGGGCAGGGTCCATATGGCTACACCTTC. The chain combines TRBV15 with TRBJ1-2; a possible D gene is TRBD1 (5 bases). The V end lost 1 base, the J end lost 5 bases, and 11 bases lay between the germline ends. This CDR3 region has 14 residues. Germline CDR1 and CDR2: LNHNV and YYDKDF (reference sequence). The whole variable domain, remainder taken from reference TRBV15 and TRBJ1-2, is DAMVIQNPRYQVTQFGKPVTLSCSQTLNHNVMYWYQQKSSQAPKLLFHYYDKDFNNEADTPDNFQSRRPNTSFCFLDIRSPGLGDTAMYLCATSRGQGPYGYTFGSGTRLTVV.